Listed here are 9 T cell receptor beta chains from one sample, sequenced in a study of shared clonotypes between healthy human individuals. The table came from immunoSEQ multiplex PCR; TCRdb's copy has only in-frame clones and leaves some out. This table has roughly 500,000 clones, approximately 84% appearing once. The sample consisted of PBMCs. Every receptor here comes from a woman in her thirties or forties in good health. Some clones in this sample may be carry-over from other donors' samples.

This chain links TRBV28 with TRBJ2-3; D perhaps matches TRBD2 (6 bases). V gave up 5 bases and J gave up 4 bases, with 19 bases separating them. CDR1 is MDHEN, CDR2 SYDVKM, per germline. The CDR3 has 16 residues. CDR3 nucleotide sequence: TGTGCCAGCAGTCACGAACGGGAGTGGGAAGCAGATACGCAGTATTTT. The encoded protein is CASSHEREWEADTQYF.

With regard to this clone: Distinct nucleotide sequences in the sample also encode this CDR3. The V and J genes are TRBV20-1 and TRBJ2-7, with 7 positions matching TRBD1. Unmatched junction bases numbered 3, after V lost 6 bases and J lost 4 bases. This CDR3 spans 11 amino acids. The V gene's germline CDR1 is DFQATT and CDR2 SNEGSKA (reference sequence). CDR3 DNA sequence: TGCAGTGCGACAGGGTCTTACGAGCAGTACTTC. It yields the protein CSATGSYEQYF.

The chain couples TRBV28 to TRBJ2-7, with D possibly TRBD1 on 6 matching bases. The germline V gene has CDR1 MDHEN and CDR2 SYDVKM. The CDR3 is 14 residues long. V was cut by 3 bases and J by 1 base, with 10 bases left in between. The CDR3 region has the DNA TGTGCCAGCAGTTTGGGACAACCTTCCTACGAGCAGTACTTC. It yields the protein CASSLGQPSYEQYF. Complete variable domain (other parts from reference TRBV28 and TRBJ2-7): DVKVTQSSRYLVKRTGEKVFLECVQDMDHENMFWYRQDPGLGLRLIYFSYDVKMKEKGDIPEGYSVSREKKERFSLILESASTNQTSMYLCASSLGQPSYEQYFGPGTRLTVT.

For this clone: The sample contains more than one DNA sequence encoding this CDR3. The chain has TRBV7-3 and TRBJ2-6; a weak D match, TRBD1 (6 bases). V was cut by 2 bases and J by 2 bases, with 10 bases left in between. CDR1 is SGHTA and CDR2 is FQGTGA in the germline V gene. The CDR3 loop spans 16 amino acids. CDR3 in DNA: TGTGCCAGCAGCTTAGGGGCAGGGGCTGGGGCCAACGTCCTGACTTTC. Its protein is CASSLGAGAGANVLTF.

Turning to this clone: At the DNA level, this CDR3 is encoded by other sequences in the same sample as well. The V gene is TRBV5-1, the J gene TRBJ2-3; D not resolved. Trimming took off 0 bases at V and 6 bases at J, with 11 bases between the two ends. The CDR3 length is 14 residues. Germline V lookup: CDR1 SGHRS, CDR2 YFSETQ. This CDR3 is CASSLEGASDTQYF. CDR3 nucleotides: TGCGCCAGCAGCTTGGAAGGAGCGTCGGATACGCAGTATTTT.

This sequence joins TRBV7-3 and TRBJ2-1; 10 nucleotides line up with TRBD2. The CDR3 runs 13 residues. V shed 4 bases and J 15 bases; nucleotides not matched to a gene: 9. Germline loops: CDR1 SGHTA, CDR2 FQGTGA. CDR3: CASSSGLAGALFF. The CDR3 DNA sequence: TGTGCCAGCAGCTCGGGTCTAGCGGGAGCCCTGTTCTTC.

The V call is TRBV6-6, the J call TRBJ2-5, with TRBD2 matching over 9 bases. Looked up from germline, CDR1 is MNHNY and CDR2 is SVGAGI (reference sequence). V gave up 2 bases and J gave up 7 bases; unmatched junction bases: 8. CDR3 length: 15 residues. CDR3 sequence (DNA): TGTGCCAGCAGTTACCCTGCTAGCGGGATTGGGACCCAGTACTTC. Residues: CASSYPASGIGTQYF.

This clone was seen more than once but under ten times. The chain recombines TRBV15 with TRBJ1-1; D remains ambiguous. The CDR3 covers 16 residues. V was clipped by 4 bases and J by 0 bases, with 15 bases between them. The germline CDR1 and CDR2 sequences are LNHNV and YYDKDF (reference sequence). CDR3 bases: TGTGCCACCAGCATACAAGCATGGAGCATGAACACTGAAGCTTTCTTT. Translation: CATSIQAWSMNTEAFF.

This clone was observed at least ten times. This chain uses TRBV28 with TRBJ2-5; 10 positions match TRBD1. Germline loops: CDR1 MDHEN, CDR2 SYDVKM. V lost 6 bases and J lost 1; bases outside the gene matches: 5. The CDR3 sequence is 15 residues long. The CDR3 loop is CASRNWTGGQETQYF. In nucleotides, the CDR3 is TGTGCCAGCAGGAATTGGACAGGGGGCCAAGAGACCCAGTACTTC.